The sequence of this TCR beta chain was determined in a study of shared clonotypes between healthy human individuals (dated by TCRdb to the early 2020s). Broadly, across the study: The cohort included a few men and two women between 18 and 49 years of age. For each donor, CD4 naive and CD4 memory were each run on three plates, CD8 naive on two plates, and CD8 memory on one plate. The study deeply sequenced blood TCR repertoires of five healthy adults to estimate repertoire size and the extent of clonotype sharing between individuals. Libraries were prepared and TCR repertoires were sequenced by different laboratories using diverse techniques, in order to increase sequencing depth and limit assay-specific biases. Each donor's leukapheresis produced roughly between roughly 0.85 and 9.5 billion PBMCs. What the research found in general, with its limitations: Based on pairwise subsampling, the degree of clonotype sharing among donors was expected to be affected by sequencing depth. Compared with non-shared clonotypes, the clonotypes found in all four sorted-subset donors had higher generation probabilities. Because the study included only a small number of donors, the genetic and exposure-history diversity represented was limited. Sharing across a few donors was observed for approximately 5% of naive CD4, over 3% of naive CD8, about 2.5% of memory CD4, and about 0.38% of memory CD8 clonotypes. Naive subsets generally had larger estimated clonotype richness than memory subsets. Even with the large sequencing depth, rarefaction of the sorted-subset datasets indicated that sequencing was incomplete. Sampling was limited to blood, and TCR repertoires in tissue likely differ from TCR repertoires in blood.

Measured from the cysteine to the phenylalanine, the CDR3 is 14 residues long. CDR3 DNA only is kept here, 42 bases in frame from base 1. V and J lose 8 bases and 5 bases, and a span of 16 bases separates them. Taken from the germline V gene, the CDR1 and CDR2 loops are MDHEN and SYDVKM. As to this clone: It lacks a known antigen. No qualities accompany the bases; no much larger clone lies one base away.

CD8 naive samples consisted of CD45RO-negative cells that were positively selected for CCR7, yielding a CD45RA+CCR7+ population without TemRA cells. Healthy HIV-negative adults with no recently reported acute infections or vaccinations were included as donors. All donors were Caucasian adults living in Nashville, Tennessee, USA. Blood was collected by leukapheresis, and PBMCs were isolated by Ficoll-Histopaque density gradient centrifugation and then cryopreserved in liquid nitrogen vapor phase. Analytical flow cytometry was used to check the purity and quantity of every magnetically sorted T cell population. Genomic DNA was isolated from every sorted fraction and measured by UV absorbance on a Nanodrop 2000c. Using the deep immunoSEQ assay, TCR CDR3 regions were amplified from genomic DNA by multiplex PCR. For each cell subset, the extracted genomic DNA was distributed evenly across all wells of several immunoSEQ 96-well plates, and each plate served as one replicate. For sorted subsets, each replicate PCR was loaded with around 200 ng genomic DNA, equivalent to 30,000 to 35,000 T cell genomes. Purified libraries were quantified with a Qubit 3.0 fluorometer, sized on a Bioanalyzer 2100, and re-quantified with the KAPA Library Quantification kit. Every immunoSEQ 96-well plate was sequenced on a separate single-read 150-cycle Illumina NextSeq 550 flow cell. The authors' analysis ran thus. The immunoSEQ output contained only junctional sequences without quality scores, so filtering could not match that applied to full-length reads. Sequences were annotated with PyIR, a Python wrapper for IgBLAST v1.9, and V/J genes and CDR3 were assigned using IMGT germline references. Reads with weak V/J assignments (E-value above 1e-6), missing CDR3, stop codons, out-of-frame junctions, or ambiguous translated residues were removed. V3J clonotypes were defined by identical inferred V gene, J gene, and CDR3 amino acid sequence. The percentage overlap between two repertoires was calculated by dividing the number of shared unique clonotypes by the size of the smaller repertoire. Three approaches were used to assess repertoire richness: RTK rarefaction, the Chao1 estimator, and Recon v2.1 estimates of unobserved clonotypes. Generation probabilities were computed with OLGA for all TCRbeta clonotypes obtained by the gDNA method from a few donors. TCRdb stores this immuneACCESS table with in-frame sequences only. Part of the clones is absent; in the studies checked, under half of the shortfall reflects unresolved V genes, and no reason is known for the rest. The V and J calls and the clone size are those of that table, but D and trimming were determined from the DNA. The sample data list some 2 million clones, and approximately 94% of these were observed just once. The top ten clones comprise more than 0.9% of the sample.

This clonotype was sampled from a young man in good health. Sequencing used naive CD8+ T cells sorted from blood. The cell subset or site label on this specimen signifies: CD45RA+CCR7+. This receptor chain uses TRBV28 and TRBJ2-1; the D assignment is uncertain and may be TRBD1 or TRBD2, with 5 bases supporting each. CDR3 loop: CASHTRDGNNEQFF. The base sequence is TGTGCCAGCCATACAAGGGACGGTAACAATGAGCAGTTCTTC. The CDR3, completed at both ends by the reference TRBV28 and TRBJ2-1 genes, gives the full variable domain DVKVTQSSRYLVKRTGEKVFLECVQDMDHENMFWYRQDPGLGLRLIYFSYDVKMKEKGDIPEGYSVSREKKERFSLILESASTNQTSMYLCASHTRDGNNEQFFGPGTRLTVL.